The 23 T cell receptor beta chains reported below all come from one sample, sequenced in a study of T cells and Merkel cell carcinoma outcomes. Profiling relied on immunoSEQ multiplex PCR, and the TCRdb table lists in-frame clones only, not all of them. The sample lists approximately 6,100 clones, roughly 77% occurring once. The sequenced sample consisted of tumor tissue from Merkel cell carcinoma. These receptors were taken from a human donor with Merkel cell carcinoma.

The J gene is TRBJ2-3, the V gene TRBV5-6, with 7 bases aligning to TRBD2. This CDR3 comprises 13 residues. Germline-derived CDR1 and CDR2 are SGHDT and YYEEEE. The junction had 2 bases not matched to a gene; V was cut back by 5 bases and J by 2 bases. The CDR3 sequence: CASSRDYTDTQYF. In nucleotides, the CDR3 is TGTGCCAGCAGTCGGGACTACACAGATACGCAGTATTTT.

The chain joins TRBV19 to TRBJ1-2; TRBD1 agrees at 8 bases. The CDR3 has 15 residues. J lost 4 bases, V lost 6 bases, and 10 bases had no gene match. Germline-derived CDR1 and CDR2 are LNHDA and SQIVND (reference sequence). The CDR3 here is CASRHRTGSIYGYTF. The DNA for the CDR3 is TGTGCCAGTAGACACCGGACAGGGTCAATCTATGGCTACACCTTC.

The chain recombines TRBV5-1 with TRBJ1-4; 8 bases agree with TRBD1. With 0 bases clipped from V and 3 bases from J, the junction kept 4 bases outside the gene matches. The length of the CDR3 is 16 residues. Per germline, CDR1 SGHRS and CDR2 YFSETQ. The DNA of the CDR3 is TGCGCCAGCAGCTTGGGTCAGGGGGCGGCTAATGAAAAACTGTTTTTT. Residues: CASSLGQGAANEKLFF.

The rearrangement joins TRBV5-1 to TRBJ1-2, with D perhaps TRBD1 (5 bases). The CDR3 covers 11 residues. V gave up 7 bases and J gave up 8 bases, with 12 bases separating them. The V gene's germline CDR1 is SGHRS and CDR2 YFSETQ. CDR3 protein: CASGDPRGYTF. CDR3 nucleotides: TGCGCCAGCGGGGACCCTAGGGGCTACACCTTC.

The CDR3 DNA sequence: TGTGCCAGCAGCTTGAGGCTAGCGGGCTCCCTTTACGAGCAGTACTTC. Amino acid sequence: CASSLRLAGSLYEQYF. The gene calls are TRBV5-4 and TRBJ2-7, with 8 bases that match TRBD2. V trimming: 1 base; J trimming: 4 bases; junction bases outside the gene matches: 10. Germline V gives CDR1 SGHNT, CDR2 YYREEE (reference sequence). CDR3 size: 16 residues. The full variable domain, in which reference TRBV5-4 and TRBJ2-7 provide the parts outside the CDR3, is ETGVTQSPTHLIKTRGQQVTLRCSSQSGHNTVSWYQQALGQGPQFIFQYYREEENGRGNFPPRFSGLQFPNYSSELNVNALELDDSALYLCASSLRLAGSLYEQYFGPGTRLTVT.

The chain is built from TRBV29-1 and TRBJ2-7; D may be TRBD2 (5 bases). Trimming cost V 7 bases and J 1 base, with 17 bases left between them. The CDR3 has 14 amino acids. CDR1 SQVTM and CDR2 ANQGSEA come from the germline V gene. CDR3 sequence: CSATLASGSYEQYF. The CDR3, as DNA: TGCAGCGCAACCTTGGCAAGCGGATCCTACGAGCAGTACTTC.

The genes are TRBV6-1 and TRBJ2-7; 10 bases align to TRBD1. CDR1 and CDR2 (germline): MNHNS, SASEGT. Trimming at V came to 6 bases and at J to 5 bases, leaving 10 bases not matched to a gene. The CDR3 length is 15 residues. DNA for the CDR3: TGTGCCAGCAGGCGTAGTCCCGGGACAGGGGACGAGCAGTACTTC. Translation gives CASRRSPGTGDEQYF.

Of note for this clone: Mismatch with germline at one junction end may stem from a read error. The CDR3 coding sequence is TGTGCCAGCAAGGTTGGAGGGGATATGGAAGCTCCCTTC. It translates to CASKVGGDMEAPF. The chain employs TRBV7-9 and TRBJ1-2, with a tentative D call TRBD1 (5 bases). This CDR3 spans 13 amino acids. In germline, CDR1 is SEHNR, CDR2 FQNEAQ (reference sequence).

The chain recombines TRBV21-1 with TRBJ2-7; the table's TRBD2 call for D was not verified on the DNA. TRBV21-1 is a documented pseudogene. CDR3 size: 16 residues. The CDR3 region has the DNA TGTGCCAGCAGCAAAGCGCCACTAGCAGAAACCTACGAGCAGTACTTC. Encoded protein: CASSKAPLAETYEQYF.

Concerning this clone: One end of the junction does not line up with germline, which may come from a read error. This chain joins TRBV4-1 and TRBJ1-5; D is uncertain. The CDR3 is 14 amino acids. Germline V gene lookup returns CDR1 MGHRA and CDR2 YSYEKL. For the CDR3, the DNA is TGCGCCAGCAGTCAAGGTATAGTAGATCAGCCCCAGCATTTT. Protein: CASSQGIVDQPQHF.

The V call is TRBV2, the J call TRBJ2-7; D not resolved. Per germline, CDR1 SNHLY and CDR2 FYNNEI. The germline V and J ends were trimmed by 7 bases and 4 bases, with 11 bases remaining between them. The CDR3 loop spans 12 amino acids. The CDR3 region is CASKLGLYEQYF. The DNA for the CDR3 is TGTGCCAGCAAGCTCGGGTTATACGAGCAGTACTTC.

This clone has only a few counts. The rearrangement joins TRBV27 to TRBJ1-1; D is uncertain. Germline assignment: CDR1 MNHEY and CDR2 SMNVEV (reference sequence). The V end was cut by 2 bases, the J end by 1 base, with 11 bases between. The CDR3 has 15 residues. The CDR3 loop is CASSLNYGTNTEAFF. The CDR3 nucleotides are TGTGCCAGCAGTTTAAACTACGGAACGAACACTGAAGCTTTCTTT.

This clone has only one observation. The chain joins TRBV5-1 to TRBJ2-5, with a weak D call TRBD1 (6 bases). This CDR3 is 13 amino acids long. Trimming took off 5 bases at V and 4 bases at J, with 12 bases between the two ends. The germline gives CDR1 SGHRS, CDR2 YFSETQ. The DNA for the CDR3 is TGCGCCAGCAGTCAGGGGATCGGAGAGACCCAGTACTTC. This gives the protein CASSQGIGETQYF. The entire variable domain, with the rest obtained from reference TRBV5-1 and TRBJ2-5, is as follows: KAGVTQTPRYLIKTRGQQVTLSCSPISGHRSVSWYQQTPGQGLQFLFEYFSETQRNKGNFPGRFSGRQFSNSRSEMNVSTLELGDSALYLCASSQGIGETQYFGPGTRLLVL.

The chain has TRBV6-1 and TRBJ2-2; weak D call: TRBD2 (6 bases). This CDR3 comprises 14 residues. The V end was cut by 6 bases, the J end by 1 base, with 9 bases between. Germline V gene sequence: CDR1 MNHNS, CDR2 SASEGT. The CDR3 sequence: CASRPAGNTGELFF. CDR3 nucleotide sequence: TGTGCCAGCAGACCAGCGGGGAACACCGGGGAGCTGTTTTTT.

J is TRBJ2-5 and V is TRBV4-1, with TRBD2 matching over 10 bases. The CDR3 loop spans 17 amino acids. The trim removed 3 bases at V and 0 bases at J, leaving 7 bases unmatched. Germline V lookup: CDR1 MGHRA, CDR2 YSYEKL. Here the CDR3 reads CASSQALAGVYQETQYF. CDR3 coding DNA: TGCGCCAGCAGCCAGGCCCTAGCGGGAGTTTACCAAGAGACCCAGTACTTC.

The chain has TRBV5-1 and TRBJ2-1; 9 bases fit TRBD1. The germline V gene has CDR1 SGHRS and CDR2 YFSETQ. J lost 6 bases, V lost 2 bases, and 6 bases had no gene match. The CDR3 length is 15 residues. The CDR3 is CASSFGQGWGNEQFF. CDR3 nucleotides: TGCGCCAGCAGCTTCGGACAGGGGTGGGGCAATGAGCAGTTCTTC.

This clone was seen only once. The genes are TRBV5-6 and TRBJ1-3; no definite D call. Trimming left V 4 bases short and J 4 bases short, with 21 bases between. The germline V gene encodes CDR1 SGHDT and CDR2 YYEEEE. This CDR3 contains 17 residues. The CDR3 nucleotides are TGTGCCAGCAGCCAATCCGGTCATGGAGGGTCCGGAAACACCATATATTTT. Encoded protein: CASSQSGHGGSGNTIYF. Full variable domain (remainder filled in from reference TRBV5-6 and TRBJ1-3): DAGVTQSPTHLIKTRGQQVTLRCSPKSGHDTVSWYQQALGQGPQFIFQYYEEEERQRGNFPDRFSGHQFPNYSSELNVNALLLGDSALYLCASSQSGHGGSGNTIYFGEGSWLTVV.

This sequence joins TRBV11-2 and TRBJ1-4; D is perhaps TRBD1 (5 bases). V lost 1 base, J lost 6 bases, and 15 bases lay in between. CDR3 length: 16 residues. Germline loops: CDR1 SGHAT, CDR2 FQNNGV. CDR3 DNA: TGTGCCAGCAGCTTAGGCGGGGCTGGGGTGGATGAAAAACTGTTTTTT. Its protein product is CASSLGGAGVDEKLFF.

The CDR3 nucleotides are TGTGCCAGCAGCCAAGAGAGGGGGCTAGCGGGAGTCGACGAGCAGTACTTC. Its protein is CASSQERGLAGVDEQYF. The chain links TRBV4-2 to TRBJ2-7; TRBD2 matches at 10 bases. With V trimmed by 0 bases and J by 5 bases, 10 bases remained unmatched. The CDR3 is 17 amino acids. Germline assignment: CDR1 LGHNA and CDR2 YNFKEQ.

V usage is TRBV5-1 and J usage is TRBJ2-7; the match to TRBD1 covers 9 bases. The V and J ends lost 1 base and 6 bases, in that order; junction bases with no gene match: 5. The CDR3 is 14 amino acids. Germline loops: CDR1 SGHRS, CDR2 YFSETQ. CDR3 sequence (DNA): TGCGCCAGCAGCTTGTCCACGACAGGGGGCGAGCAGTACTTC. It specifies CASSLSTTGGEQYF.

The CDR3: CASSLGRARTDTQYF. Written as DNA, the CDR3 is TGTGCCAGCAGCTTAGGCAGGGCGCGCACAGATACGCAGTATTTT. The rearrangement links TRBV7-9 to TRBJ2-3; D is possibly TRBD1 (5 bases). The CDR3 length is 15 residues. The V end was cut by 1 base, the J end by 1 base, with 9 bases between. From germline, CDR1 is SEHNR and CDR2 FQNEAQ (reference sequence). The whole variable domain, filled in from reference TRBV7-9 and TRBJ2-3, reads DTGVSQNPRHKITKRGQNVTFRCDPISEHNRLYWYRQTLGQGPEFLTYFQNEAQLEKSRLLSDRFSAERPKGSFSTLEIQRTEQGDSAMYLCASSLGRARTDTQYFGPGTRLTVL.

This clone was detected once. This rearrangement joins TRBV6-5 to TRBJ2-7; D might be TRBD2 (5 bases). Germline V gene lookup returns CDR1 MNHEY and CDR2 SVGAGI. The V gene lost 4 bases and the J gene lost 0 bases, with 13 bases spanning the gap. The CDR3 contains 15 residues. Here the CDR3 reads CASSFLPDYSYEQYF. The CDR3 nucleotides are TGTGCCAGCAGTTTCCTACCCGACTACTCCTACGAGCAGTACTTC.

V gene TRBV29-1 combines with J gene TRBJ1-5, with TRBD1 matching over 8 bases. Germline CDR1 SQVTM, CDR2 ANQGSEA. V lost 6 bases and J lost 4; bases outside the gene matches: 5. The CDR3 is made up of 13 amino acids. The CDR3 spells CSVPGQENQPQHF. CDR3 DNA sequence: TGCAGCGTGCCGGGACAGGAGAATCAGCCCCAGCATTTT.